These T cell receptor beta chains were read from a single sample in a study of shared clonotypes between healthy human individuals. Generated by immunoSEQ multiplex PCR, the TCRdb table keeps only in-frame clones and is missing some. The sample has about 2.2 million clones; 93% are singletons. Sequenced material: naive CD8+ T cells from PBMCs. All receptors come from a man in his late teens or twenties in good health. Some clones in this sample may be carry-over from other donors' samples. Both conserved end residues are part of each CDR3. D genes are given only for firm matches. Clone size appears in some rows only: once, few, many, or a class for an expanded clone.

TRBV6-5,TRBD1,14,TRBJ2-7,-,TGTGCCAGCAGCCTCCGACAGGGGCTCTACGAGCAGTACTTC,CASSLRQGLYEQYF
TRBV12-5,TRBD1,15,TRBJ2-1,-,TGTGCTAGTGGTTCTAAGGGGGCGGCGTACAATGAGCAGTTCTTC,CASGSKGAAYNEQFF
TRBV28,-,14,TRBJ1-5,few,TGTGCCAGCAGTCCTCAGGCCCAACTCGTCCCCCAGCATTTT,CASSPQAQLVPQHF
TRBV27,-,18,TRBJ2-2,-,TGTGCCAGCAGTTTATATGGGTCGGGGCCAAGAATCACCGGGGAGCTGTTTTTT,CASSLYGSGPRITGELFF
TRBV19,-,14,TRBJ2-7,-,TGTGCCAGTAGTATAAAGGGGACCCCCTACGAGCAGTACTTC,CASSIKGTPYEQYF
TRBV14,-,15,TRBJ1-1,-,TGTGCCAGCAGCCACCAGGAGGGGTGGAACACTGAAGCTTTCTTT,CASSHQEGWNTEAFF
TRBV5-6,TRBD2,16,TRBJ2-7,-,TGTGCCAGCAGCACTCCCGCTAGCGGGAGCCCCGGGGAGCAGTACTTC,CASSTPASGSPGEQYF
TRBV28,TRBD1,15,TRBJ2-7,-,TGTGCCAGCAGTTTACGGCAGGGGGTGTCCTACGAGCAGTACTTC,CASSLRQGVSYEQYF
TRBV7-9,TRBD1,15,TRBJ2-7,-,TGTGCCAGCAGTCCACGGGACAGGGGGCTGGACGAGCAGTACTTC,CASSPRDRGLDEQYF
TRBV7-6,-,16,TRBJ2-3,-,TGTGCCAGCAGCTTACGGTCTAGCGATAGCACAGATACGCAGTATTTT,CASSLRSSDSTDTQYF
TRBV7-6,-,13,TRBJ1-2,-,TGTGCCAGCAGCTTAGGGTCCGGGGGCGGCTACACCTTC,CASSLGSGGGYTF
TRBV28,-,14,TRBJ2-7,-,TGTGCCAGCAGTTCCACCGGGGAGGCCTACGAGCAGTACTTC,CASSSTGEAYEQYF
TRBV29-1,-,11,TRBJ2-7,-,TGCAGCGTTGAAGGATCCGGTTTCCAGTACTTC,CSVEGSGFQYF
TRBV19,TRBD1,14,TRBJ1-5,-,TGTGCCAGTAGTCGCGACAGGGAGAAACAGCCCCAGCATTTT,CASSRDREKQPQHF
TRBV2,-,13,TRBJ2-3,-,TGTGCCAGCAACGGCGGGATCACAGATACGCAGTATTTT,CASNGGITDTQYF
TRBV4-3,TRBD2,15,TRBJ2-1,-,TGCGCCAGCAGCCAAGGGAGTAGCGGGGAGAATGAGCAGTTCTTC,CASSQGSSGENEQFF
TRBV18,-,11,TRBJ2-1,few,TGTGCCAGCTCACCAGGGGATGAGCAGTTCTTC,CASSPGDEQFF
TRBV6-5,-,16,TRBJ2-7,-,TGTGCCAGCAGTTACTCGGCAGGGGTCCGCTTCTACGAGCAGTACTTC,CASSYSAGVRFYEQYF
TRBV5-6,-,14,TRBJ1-2,-,TGTGCCAGCAGCTGGGGGACTTCTAACTATGGCTACACCTTC,CASSWGTSNYGYTF
TRBV13,-,12,TRBJ1-5,-,TGTGCCAGCAGCTTAAAAGATCAGCCCCAGCATTTT,CASSLKDQPQHF
TRBV7-9,-,13,TRBJ2-3,once,TGTGCCAGCAGCTTAGTCCGGGGGGATACGCAGTATTTT,CASSLVRGDTQYF
TRBV5-4,TRBD2,20,TRBJ2-2,-,TGTGCCAGCAGCTTTAAGCTCCTAAGCGGGAGGGCCGCCAACACCGGGGAGCTGTTTTTT,CASSFKLLSGRAANTGELFF
TRBV11-2,-,16,TRBJ2-1,once,TGTGCCAGCAGCACAACAGTCAGAACAAGGGGTTATGAGCAGTTCTTC,CASSTTVRTRGYEQFF
TRBV27,-,12,TRBJ2-2,-,TGTGCCAGCCGTGGGGGCACCGGGGAGCTGTTTTTT,CASRGGTGELFF
TRBV11-3,-,17,TRBJ2-1,-,TGTGCCAGCAGCCCGAGCAGGGGGAGGGCTTCCTACAATGAGCAGTTCTTC,CASSPSRGRASYNEQFF
TRBV18,TRBD1,15,TRBJ1-4,-,TGTGCCAGCTCACCCCGGGACAGCCTCGGTGAAAAACTGTTTTTT,CASSPRDSLGEKLFF
TRBV18,-,15,TRBJ2-1,-,TGTGCCAGCTCACCACCGGTCTCTAGGTTTGATGAGCAGTTCTTC,CASSPPVSRFDEQFF
TRBV27,-,14,TRBJ2-1,-,TGTGCCAGCAGTTCCTCACTACTAGATCTTGAGCAGTTCTTC,CASSSSLLDLEQFF
TRBV9,-,15,TRBJ2-7,-,TGTGCCAGCAGCGTCGGGAGTGGGATGTGGTACGAGCAGTACTTC,CASSVGSGMWYEQYF
TRBV13,TRBD2,18,TRBJ2-5,-,TGTGCCAGCAGCTCCCCGAGGGAACTAGCGGGGGGGCCGGGGACCCAGTACTTC,CASSSPRELAGGPGTQYF
TRBV28,-,14,TRBJ2-7,-,TGTGCCAGCAGGGAGACAGCTAGCTCCTACGAGCAGTACTTC,CASRETASSYEQYF
TRBV21-1,-,19,TRBJ1-2,-,TGTGCCAGCAGGCTGAGACACGGACAGGGTGGACCTTGGGTCTATGGCTACACCTTC,CASRLRHGQGGPWVYGYTF
TRBV19,-,14,TRBJ2-7,-,TGTGCCAGTAGCCCTCGGGTCGCTCACTACGAGCAGTACTTC,CASSPRVAHYEQYF
TRBV5-6,-,15,TRBJ2-3,-,TGTGCCAGCAGCTTGGTAGAGGGCCATGGAGATACGCAGTATTTT,CASSLVEGHGDTQYF
TRBV19,-,12,TRBJ1-1,few,TGTGCCAGTAGTATCTTTAACACTGAAGCTTTCTTT,CASSIFNTEAFF
TRBV21-1,-,15,TRBJ1-2,-,TGTGCCAGCAGCAAAGTGAGGCCTTCTAACTATGGCTACACCTTC,CASSKVRPSNYGYTF
TRBV5-6,-,12,TRBJ2-7,-,TGTGCCAGCAGTGTGGGTTTCTACGAGCAGTACTTC,CASSVGFYEQYF
TRBV10-3,-,15,TRBJ2-5,-,TGTGCCATCAGTGGGGTACAGGACTCCCAAGAGACCCAGTACTTC,CAISGVQDSQETQYF
TRBV9,-,17,TRBJ2-2,-,TGTGCCAGCAGCGACTCCCCCAGCGGACTGAACACCGGGGAGCTGTTTTTT,CASSDSPSGLNTGELFF
TRBV16,-,13,TRBJ1-1,few,TGTGCCAGCAGCCCCGACGGCTACACTGAAGCTTTCTTT,CASSPDGYTEAFF
TRBV4-3,TRBD2,18,TRBJ2-1,-,TGCGCCAGCAGCCAAGCGGGATCTAGCGGGAGGCGGTACAATGAGCAGTTCTTC,CASSQAGSSGRRYNEQFF
TRBV27,-,14,TRBJ2-7,-,TGTGCCAGCAGTTTTCACGGGAGTAGTTACGAGCAGTACTTC,CASSFHGSSYEQYF